The 32 T cell receptor beta chains reported below all come from one sample, sequenced in a study of cytomegalovirus exposure and HLA in healthy donors. 13 Jbeta primers and 60 Vbeta primers were used for the PCR. Sequenced by immunoSEQ multiplex PCR; TCRdb stores in-frame clones only, minus some. The data contain 160,000 or so clones, 65% to 85% of them singletons. Sequences were obtained from PBMCs. The receptors were sampled from a man aged 55 to 70 in good health and CMV-seronegative.

This chain links TRBV28 with TRBJ1-5; D perhaps matches TRBD1 (6 bases). CDR1 and CDR2 from the germline V gene are MDHEN and SYDVKM. V was cut by 5 bases and J by 0 bases, with 17 bases left in between. There are 17 residues in the CDR3. In DNA form, the CDR3 reads TGTGCCAGCAGTCTACAAGGGGGGGTACATAGCAATCAGCCCCAGCATTTT. Translating it yields CASSLQGGVHSNQPQHF.

V gene TRBV7-2 combines with J gene TRBJ2-1; TRBD2 aligns across 12 bases. Trimming took 3 bases from V and 8 from J; bases not matched to a gene: 5. The CDR3 runs to 15 residues. The germline V gene has CDR1 SGHTA and CDR2 FQGNSA. CDR3 sequence: CASSFLAGGLDEQFF. As DNA, the CDR3 is TGTGCCAGCAGCTTTCTAGCGGGAGGGCTCGATGAGCAGTTCTTC.

V usage is TRBV7-8 and J usage is TRBJ1-1; weak D call: TRBD1 (6 bases). Looked up from germline, CDR1 is SGHVS and CDR2 is FQNEAQ. The CDR3 is 15 residues long. V lost 3 bases and J 1 base, leaving 12 bases between the germline ends. The CDR3 DNA reads TGTGCCAGCAGCTTCACATCACAGGGGAACACTGAAGCTTTCTTT. This gives the protein CASSFTSQGNTEAFF.

This clone was detected only once. The rearrangement links TRBV30 to TRBJ2-7; 7 nucleotides match TRBD2. The ends lost 3 bases at V and 3 bases at J; junction bases unmatched: 5. The length of the CDR3 is 13 residues. Looked up from germline, CDR1 is GTSNPN and CDR2 is SVGIG (reference sequence). The CDR3 DNA reads as TGTGCCTGGAGCAAAACTAGCGTCTACGAGCAGTACTTC. This sequence encodes CAWSKTSVYEQYF.

This chain uses TRBV4-3 with TRBJ2-7; 8 bases are shared with TRBD1. The CDR3 sequence is 15 residues long. CDR1 is LGHNA and CDR2 is YSLEER in the germline V gene. V shed 4 bases, J shed 5 bases, and the junction held 10 bases outside the gene matches. Here the CDR3 reads CASSLMTGAGNEQYF. The DNA of the CDR3 is TGCGCCAGCAGCCTAATGACAGGGGCTGGGAACGAGCAGTACTTC.

V usage is TRBV6-1 and J usage is TRBJ1-2, with 9 bases aligning to TRBD1. The CDR3 runs to 14 residues. Looked up from germline, CDR1 is MNHNS and CDR2 is SASEGT. Unmatched junction bases numbered 12, after V lost 11 bases and J lost 5 bases. The CDR3 DNA reads as TGTGCCGGATGGACAGGGGAAGACTCGTATGGCTACACCTTC. Protein sequence: CAGWTGEDSYGYTF.

This chain uses TRBV5-6 with TRBJ1-4; 8 nucleotides align to TRBD1. CDR3 length: 15 amino acids. With 4 bases clipped from V and 5 bases from J, the junction kept 7 bases outside the gene matches. In germline, CDR1 is SGHDT, CDR2 YYEEEE. The CDR3 reads CASSPSGTGNEKLFF. CDR3 coding DNA: TGTGCCAGCAGCCCCTCCGGGACAGGAAATGAAAAACTGTTTTTT.

The chain has TRBV30 and TRBJ2-7; D unresolved. From germline, CDR1 is GTSNPN and CDR2 SVGIG (reference sequence). Trimming took 0 bases from V and 7 from J, leaving 7 bases between them. The CDR3 runs 11 residues. CDR3 sequence: CAWSVNREQYF. Written as DNA, the CDR3 is TGTGCCTGGAGTGTTAACCGGGAGCAGTACTTC. Variable domain in full (rest from reference TRBV30 and TRBJ2-7): SQTIHQWPATLVQPVGSPLSLECTVEGTSNPNLYWYRQAAGRGLQLLFYSVGIGQISSEVPQNLSASRPQDRQFILSSKKLLLSDSGFYLCAWSVNREQYFGPGTRLTVT.

In the case of this clone: This specimen includes other DNA sequences encoding the same CDR3. The chain combines TRBV5-4 with TRBJ1-5, with a weak D call TRBD1 (5 bases). Germline values: CDR1 SGHNT, CDR2 YYREEE (reference sequence). CDR3 size: 14 residues. With 0 bases removed from V and 2 bases from J, the gap between germline ends came to 6 bases. CDR3: CASSLGGGNQPQHF. As DNA, the CDR3 is TGTGCCAGCAGCTTGGGGGGCGGCAATCAGCCCCAGCATTTT.

This clone showed up just a few times. This sequence joins TRBV5-4 and TRBJ2-2; possible D gene TRBD1, 5 bases. The CDR3 covers 15 residues. CDR1 and CDR2 from the germline V gene are SGHNT and YYREEE (reference sequence). V lost 4 bases to trimming and J lost 0 bases, with 10 bases between them. The CDR3 is CASSVTGPNTGELFF. CDR3 nucleotide sequence: TGTGCCAGCAGCGTAACAGGTCCGAACACCGGGGAGCTGTTTTTT.

On this clone itself: At one boundary the junction diverges from the germline segment, which might be a read error. Other DNA sequences in this specimen translate into the identical CDR3. The V gene is TRBV30, the J gene TRBJ2-3, with 7 bases lining up with TRBD2. The CDR3 runs 16 residues. Looked up from germline, CDR1 is GTSNPN and CDR2 is SVGIG (reference sequence). This chain's CDR3 is CAWTPSGIRITDTQYF. Here the CDR3 DNA reads TGTGCCTGGACGCCTAGCGGAATAAGGATTACAGATACGCAGTACTTT.

This clone occurred once. The rearrangement joins TRBV25-1 to TRBJ2-2; the match to TRBD2 covers 13 bases. With 9 bases clipped from V and 4 bases from J, the junction kept 5 bases outside the gene matches. The CDR3 covers 15 residues. Germline V gene data show CDR1 as MGHDK and CDR2 as SYGVNS. The CDR3 sequence: CASSTSGRGTGELFF. DNA for the CDR3: TGTGCCAGTTCTACTAGCGGGAGGGGCACCGGGGAGCTGTTTTTT.

This clone has only a few counts. The rearrangement uses TRBV2 and TRBJ2-3; no clear D. Germline loops: CDR1 SNHLY, CDR2 FYNNEI. CDR3 length: 12 amino acids. V was clipped by 7 bases and J by 2 bases, with 7 bases between them. The CDR3 DNA reads TGTGCCAGCACCCAGGACACAGATACGCAGTATTTT. Residues: CASTQDTDTQYF.

This clone showed up just once. This chain links TRBV18 with TRBJ2-7; tentative D call: TRBD1 (6 bases). Germline V gene lookup returns CDR1 KGHSH and CDR2 LQKENI. Trimming removed 3 bases from V and 2 bases from J, with 8 bases in between. The CDR3 sequence is 13 residues long. Here the CDR3 reads CASSPGQPYEQYF. CDR3 bases: TGTGCCAGCTCACCTGGACAGCCCTACGAGCAGTACTTC.

The chain recombines TRBV6-5 with TRBJ2-7, with 9 bases aligning to TRBD1. Germline V gene lookup returns CDR1 MNHEY and CDR2 SVGAGI. The CDR3 has 15 residues. Unmatched junction bases numbered 15, after V lost 6 bases and J lost 9 bases. The CDR3 reads CASSRNRDRERSQYF. The CDR3 DNA sequence: TGTGCCAGCAGCCGTAACCGGGACAGGGAGAGGTCGCAGTACTTC.

As for this clone: A junction boundary mismatches the germline segment, possibly from a read error. The V and J genes are TRBV29-1 and TRBJ2-1; tentatively, D is TRBD2 (5 bases). The germline V gene has CDR1 SQVTM and CDR2 ANQGSEA. The CDR3 spans 12 residues. CDR3: CSVGPDYNERFF. DNA for the CDR3: TGCAGCGTTGGTCCAGACTACAATGAGCGGTTCTTC.

This clone was picked up a small number of times. The chain has TRBV28 and TRBJ2-7; D unresolved. CDR3 size: 14 residues. The V gene's germline CDR1 is MDHEN and CDR2 SYDVKM. V was pared by 3 bases and J by 2 bases, with 11 bases between. Written as DNA, the CDR3 is TGTGCCAGCAGTTTCCGCGCAGGTACCTACGAGCAGTACTTC. This sequence encodes CASSFRAGTYEQYF. The full variable domain, completed using reference TRBV28 and TRBJ2-7, is DVKVTQSSRYLVKRTGEKVFLECVQDMDHENMFWYRQDPGLGLRLIYFSYDVKMKEKGDIPEGYSVSREKKERFSLILESASTNQTSMYLCASSFRAGTYEQYFGPGTRLTVT.

Concerning this clone itself: The junction and the germline gene differ at one end; a read error may be behind it. The chain is built from TRBV5-6 and TRBJ1-2; D is undetermined. The CDR3 length is 14 residues. The germline V gene encodes CDR1 SGHDT and CDR2 YYEEEE. CDR3 sequence reads: CASNLIRGNYGYPF. In DNA form, the CDR3 reads TGTGCCAGCAACCTAATCCGGGGAAACTATGGCTACCCCTTC.

Regarding this clone: One end of the junction does not line up with germline, which may come from a read error. The CDR3 is CASRLYAANYGYPF. The CDR3 bases are TGTGCCAGCAGACTTTACGCGGCGAACTATGGCTACCCCTTC. The V call is TRBV5-8, the J call TRBJ1-2, with unresolved D. Germline assignment: CDR1 SGHTS and CDR2 YDEGEE. The CDR3 covers 14 residues.

This chain uses TRBV14 with TRBJ2-7; D is possibly TRBD2 (5 bases). Germline V gene sequence: CDR1 SGHDN, CDR2 FVKESK. V was pared by 4 bases and J by 1 base, with 14 bases between. This CDR3 region has 15 residues. The chain's CDR3 is CASSPLGSGSYEQYF. The CDR3 bases are TGTGCCAGCAGCCCCTTGGGTTCGGGATCCTACGAGCAGTACTTC.

This chain links TRBV28 with TRBJ2-3; no clear D. The V end lost 4 bases, the J end lost 1 base, and 27 bases lay between the germline ends. The CDR3 has 20 residues. Germline V CDR1 and CDR2: MDHEN, SYDVKM. CDR3 bases: TGTGCCAGCAGTTACCCCCCCCAAAGTCGATCACTCTTACGCACAGATACGCAGTATTTT. Its protein is CASSYPPQSRSLLRTDTQYF.

V gene TRBV6-5 combines with J gene TRBJ1-6; 9 nucleotides match TRBD1. The J segment lost 7 bases and the V segment lost 3 bases, leaving 4 bases of the junction unmatched. Germline-derived CDR1 and CDR2 are MNHEY and SVGAGI. The CDR3 loop spans 15 amino acids. CDR3 protein: CASSYTGTGNSPLHF. As DNA, the CDR3 is TGTGCCAGCAGTTATACCGGGACAGGGAATTCACCCCTCCACTTT.

This clone showed up just once. The genes are TRBV4-1 and TRBJ2-1, with 10 nucleotides matching TRBD2. The V and J ends lost 0 bases and 5 bases, in that order; junction bases with no gene match: 4. The CDR3 runs 16 residues. Germline CDR1 MGHRA, CDR2 YSYEKL. CDR3 DNA sequence: TGCGCCAGCAGCCAAGACAAAGCGGGGGGGCACAATGAGCAGTTCTTC. Encoded protein: CASSQDKAGGHNEQFF.

The J gene is TRBJ1-5, the V gene TRBV12-5; D unclear. The CDR3 loop spans 15 amino acids. CDR1 is LGHNT, CDR2 FRNRAP, per germline. The V end was cut by 0 bases, the J end by 4 bases, with 10 bases between. CDR3 bases: TGTGCTAGTGGTTTGGTACCGTCGGGGAATCAGCCCCAGCATTTT. It codes for CASGLVPSGNQPQHF.

V usage is TRBV4-3 and J usage is TRBJ1-1; no firm D call. Germline CDR1 is LGHNA and CDR2 is YSLEER. The CDR3 contains 13 residues. V was clipped by 0 bases and J by 11 bases, with 13 bases between them. The CDR3: CASSQDSGRRAFF. CDR3 coding DNA: TGCGCCAGCAGCCAAGATTCTGGGAGAAGGGCTTTCTTT.

The V gene is TRBV5-4, the J gene TRBJ2-7; 7 bases fit TRBD1. Germline V CDR1 and CDR2: SGHNT, YYREEE (reference sequence). V lost 4 bases and J lost 1; bases outside the gene matches: 5. This CDR3 spans 14 amino acids. As DNA, the CDR3 is TGTGCCAGCAGCCCACAGGGGCGTTCCTACGAGCAGTACTTC. Translating it yields CASSPQGRSYEQYF.

CDR3: CASNTYPGNSPLHF. In DNA, the CDR3 is TGTGCCAGCAACACCTACCCGGGGAACTCACCCCTCCACTTT. The genes are TRBV6-5 and TRBJ1-6; D gene uncertain. V was cut by 7 bases and J by 10 bases, with 17 bases left in between. The CDR3 totals 14 residues. Germline loops: CDR1 MNHEY, CDR2 SVGAGI.

The chain carries TRBV10-3 and TRBJ2-1, with D perhaps matching TRBD1 (5 bases). This CDR3 is 15 amino acids long. Looked up from germline, CDR1 is ENHRY and CDR2 is SYGVKD. V was pared by 3 bases and J by 9 bases, with 18 bases between. For the CDR3, the DNA is TGTGCCATCAGTGAAAGGACACAACAATATGCTGAGCAGTTCTTC. It yields the protein CAISERTQQYAEQFF.

CDR3 region: CASSHGGNTEAFF. The CDR3 DNA sequence: TGTGCCAGCTCACACGGCGGGAACACTGAAGCTTTCTTT. The chain has TRBV28 and TRBJ1-1; D gene ambiguous. From germline, CDR1 is MDHEN and CDR2 SYDVKM. The V end was cut by 8 bases, the J end by 1 base, with 11 bases between. The CDR3 sequence is 13 residues long.

This clone was found once. CDR3 nucleotide sequence: TGCGCCAGCAGCTTGGGAGACAGGGGGAACGAGCAGTACTTC. Translation: CASSLGDRGNEQYF. The rearrangement joins TRBV5-1 to TRBJ2-7, with TRBD1 matching 9 bases. V lost 0 bases, J lost 5 bases, and 3 bases stayed unmatched. The CDR3 contains 14 residues. CDR1 is SGHRS, CDR2 YFSETQ, per germline.

This clone was seen once. V usage is TRBV29-1 and J usage is TRBJ2-7; 8 bases are shared with TRBD1. With V trimmed by 5 bases and J by 6 bases, 9 bases remained unmatched. The CDR3 spans 13 residues. Looked up from germline, CDR1 is SQVTM and CDR2 is ANQGSEA. The CDR3 nucleotides read TGCAGCGTTAGCCGGACAGGGAGTGGCGAGCAGTACTTC. Residues: CSVSRTGSGEQYF.

This chain uses TRBV10-3 with TRBJ2-5; 9 bases are shared with TRBD2. CDR1 is ENHRY, CDR2 SYGVKD, per germline. V was clipped by 3 bases and J by 5 bases; unmatched bases: 7. There are 15 residues in the CDR3. CDR3 region: CAISDPGRGGETQYF. DNA of the CDR3: TGTGCCATCAGTGATCCAGGGCGGGGGGGGGAGACCCAGTACTTC.